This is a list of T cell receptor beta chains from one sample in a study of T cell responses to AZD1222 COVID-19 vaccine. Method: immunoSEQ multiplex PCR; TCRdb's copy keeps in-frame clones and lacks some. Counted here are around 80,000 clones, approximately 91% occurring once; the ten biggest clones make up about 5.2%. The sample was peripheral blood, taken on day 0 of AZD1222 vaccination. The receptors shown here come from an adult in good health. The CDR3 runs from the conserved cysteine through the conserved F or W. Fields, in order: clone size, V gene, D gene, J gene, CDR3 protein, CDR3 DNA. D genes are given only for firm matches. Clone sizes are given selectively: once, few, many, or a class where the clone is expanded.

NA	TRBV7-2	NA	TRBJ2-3	CASSLSWLSSDTQYF	TGTGCCAGCAGCTTGAGTTGGTTGTCCTCAGATACGCAGTATTTT
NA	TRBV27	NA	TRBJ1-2	CASSFSGRVEGYTF	TGTGCCAGCAGTTTTAGCGGCAGGGTGGAAGGCTACACCTTC
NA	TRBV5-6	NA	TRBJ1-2	CASSALGNYGYTF	TGTGCCAGCAGCGCCCTGGGAAACTATGGCTACACCTTC
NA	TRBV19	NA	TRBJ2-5	CASSILGPQETQYF	TGTGCCAGTAGTATTTTGGGTCCCCAAGAGACCCAGTACTTC
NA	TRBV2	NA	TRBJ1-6	CASSVQGGDSPLHF	TGTGCCAGCAGTGTCCAGGGAGGAGATTCACCCCTCCACTTT
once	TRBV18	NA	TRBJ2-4	CASSPLIGDIQYF	TGTGCCAGCTCACCACTTATCGGGGACATTCAGTACTTC
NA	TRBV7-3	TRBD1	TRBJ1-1	CASSLSQGGTEAFF	TGTGCCAGCAGCTTAAGTCAGGGGGGAACTGAAGCTTTCTTT
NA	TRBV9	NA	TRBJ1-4	CASSDGRRTTNEKLFF	TGTGCCAGCAGCGACGGACGGCGCACAACTAATGAAAAACTGTTTTTT
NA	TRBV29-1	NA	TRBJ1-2	CSADSYGYTF	TGCAGCGCGGACAGCTATGGCTACACCTTC
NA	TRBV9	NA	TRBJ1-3	CASSVTAGNTIYF	TGTGCCAGCAGCGTAACAGCCGGAAACACCATATATTTT
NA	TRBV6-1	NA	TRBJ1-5	CASSARQALNSNQPQHF	TGTGCCAGCAGTGCTCGACAGGCCCTAAATAGCAATCAGCCCCAGCATTTT
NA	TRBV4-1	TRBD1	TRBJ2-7	CASSLGTEGPRGQYF	TGCGCCAGCAGCCTCGGGACAGAGGGTCCTCGCGGGCAGTACTTC
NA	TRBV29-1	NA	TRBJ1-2	CSVETGYGYTF	TGCAGCGTTGAGACGGGCTATGGCTACACCTTC
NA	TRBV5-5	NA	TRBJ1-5	CASSLASGSSQPQHF	TGTGCCAGCAGCTTGGCCTCAGGGTCAAGTCAGCCCCAGCATTTT
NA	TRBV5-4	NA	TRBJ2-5	CASSPGQTQETQYF	TGTGCCAGCAGCCCTGGACAGACCCAAGAGACCCAGTACTTC
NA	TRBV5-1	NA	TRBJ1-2	CASSLEAFYGYTF	TGCGCCAGCAGCTTAGAAGCTTTCTATGGCTACACCTTC
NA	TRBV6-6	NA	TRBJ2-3	CASSYSSVDTQYF	TGTGCCAGCAGTTACTCATCTGTGGATACGCAGTATTTT
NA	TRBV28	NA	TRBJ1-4	CASSLHRSLPEKLFF	TGTGCCAGCAGTCTACACCGAAGTCTTCCTGAAAAACTGTTTTTT
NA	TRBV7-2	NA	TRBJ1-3	CASSSGPMVGVTIYF	TGTGCCAGCAGCTCGGGACCGATGGTGGGTGTCACCATATATTTT
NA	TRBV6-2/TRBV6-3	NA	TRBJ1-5	CASSYKNSNQPQHF	TGTGCCAGCAGTTACAAGAATAGCAATCAGCCCCAGCATTTT
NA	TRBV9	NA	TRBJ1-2	CASSVGLTGYRSNYGYTF	TGTGCCAGCAGCGTAGGGCTCACAGGGTATAGATCTAACTATGGCTACACCTTC
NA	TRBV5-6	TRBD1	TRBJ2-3	CASSLDRGPINTDTQYF	TGTGCCAGCAGCTTGGACAGGGGTCCTATTAACACAGATACGCAGTATTTT
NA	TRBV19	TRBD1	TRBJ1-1	CASSRGTGVGRTEAFF	TGTGCCAGTAGTAGGGGGACAGGCGTCGGTAGAACTGAAGCTTTCTTT
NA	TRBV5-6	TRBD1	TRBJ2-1	CASSLGTGGYNEQFF	TGTGCCAGCAGCTTGGGGACAGGGGGATACAATGAGCAGTTCTTC
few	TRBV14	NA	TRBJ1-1	CASSQDRGDKAFF	TGTGCCAGCAGCCAAGATAGGGGGGATAAAGCTTTCTTT
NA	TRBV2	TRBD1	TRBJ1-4	CASSAGQGMGNEKLFF	TGTGCCAGCAGCGCCGGACAGGGGATGGGGAATGAAAAACTGTTTTTT
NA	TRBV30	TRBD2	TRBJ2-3	CAWRLAGADTQYF	TGTGCCTGGAGACTAGCGGGCGCGGATACGCAGTATTTT
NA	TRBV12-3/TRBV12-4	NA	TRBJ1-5	CASSLGASQPQHF	TGTGCCAGCAGCCTGGGGGCGTCTCAGCCCCAGCATTTT
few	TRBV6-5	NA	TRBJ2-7	CASRDRFLSYEQYF	TGTGCCAGCCGGGACCGCTTTCTTTCCTACGAGCAGTACTTC
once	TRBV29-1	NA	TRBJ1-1	CSVEGAEAFF	TGCAGCGTGGAAGGGGCTGAAGCTTTCTTT
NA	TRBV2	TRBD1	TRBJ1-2	CASTTGRTYGYTF	TGTGCCAGCACGACAGGGCGCACCTATGGCTACACCTTC
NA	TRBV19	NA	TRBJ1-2	CASSIMRVPDYGYTF	TGTGCCAGTAGTATTATGAGGGTACCAGACTATGGCTACACCTTC
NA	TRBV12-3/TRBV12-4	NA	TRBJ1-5	CASSQQGNQPQHF	TGTGCCAGCAGTCAGCAGGGGAATCAGCCCCAGCATTTT
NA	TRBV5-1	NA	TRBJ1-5	CASSFIGDQPQHF	TGCGCCAGCAGCTTCATCGGGGATCAGCCCCAGCATTTT
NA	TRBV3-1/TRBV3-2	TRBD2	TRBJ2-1	CASSQDPLAGGPEEQFF	TGTGCCAGCAGCCAAGATCCACTAGCGGGGGGGCCAGAGGAGCAGTTCTTC
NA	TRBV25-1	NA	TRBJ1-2	CASSESGSGYYGYTF	TGTGCCAGCAGTGAATCAGGGAGTGGTTACTATGGCTACACCTTC
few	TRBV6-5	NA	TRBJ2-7	CASSPSVRSREQYF	TGTGCCAGCAGCCCCTCCGTCAGGAGCCGGGAGCAGTACTTC
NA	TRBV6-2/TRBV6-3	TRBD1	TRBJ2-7	CASSTSTTGSYEQYF	TGTGCCAGCAGTACTTCCACGACAGGGTCCTACGAGCAGTACTTC
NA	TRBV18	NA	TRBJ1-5	CASSPSGQSNQPQHF	TGTGCCAGCTCACCATCCGGGCAGAGCAATCAGCCCCAGCATTTT
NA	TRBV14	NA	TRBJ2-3	CASSPRQMITDTQYF	TGTGCCAGCAGCCCCCGACAGATGATCACAGATACGCAGTATTTT
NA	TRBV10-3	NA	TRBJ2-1	CATEVDNEQFF	TGTGCCACCGAGGTCGACAATGAGCAGTTCTTC
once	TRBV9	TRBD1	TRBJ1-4	CASSSPGQGTEKLFF	TGTGCCAGCAGCTCCCCGGGACAGGGAACCGAAAAACTGTTTTTT
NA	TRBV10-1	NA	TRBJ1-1	CASSESKGVKGGTEAFF	TGCGCCAGCAGTGAAAGTAAAGGGGTTAAAGGGGGCACTGAAGCTTTCTTT
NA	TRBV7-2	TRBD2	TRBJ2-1	CASSLDRGGHNEQFF	TGTGCCAGCAGCTTAGACCGGGGGGGACACAATGAGCAGTTCTTC
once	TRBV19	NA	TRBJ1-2	CASTPLRDPGNYGYTF	TGTGCCAGTACCCCGCTGCGGGATCCGGGTAACTATGGCTACACCTTC
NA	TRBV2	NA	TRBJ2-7	CASSVGRSYEQYF	TGTGCCAGCAGTGTAGGGAGAAGCTACGAGCAGTACTTC
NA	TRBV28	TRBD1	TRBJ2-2	CASSKRTGVDGELFF	TGTGCCAGCAGTAAAAGGACAGGGGTGGACGGGGAGCTGTTTTTT